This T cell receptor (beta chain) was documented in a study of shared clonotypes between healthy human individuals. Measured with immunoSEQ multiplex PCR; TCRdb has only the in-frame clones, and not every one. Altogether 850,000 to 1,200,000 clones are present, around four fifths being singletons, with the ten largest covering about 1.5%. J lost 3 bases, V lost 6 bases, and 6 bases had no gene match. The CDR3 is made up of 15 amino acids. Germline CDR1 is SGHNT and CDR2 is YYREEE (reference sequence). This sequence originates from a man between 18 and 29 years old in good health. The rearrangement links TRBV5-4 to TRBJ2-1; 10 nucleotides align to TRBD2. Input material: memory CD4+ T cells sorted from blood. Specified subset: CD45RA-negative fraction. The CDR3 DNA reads TGTGCCAGCACCGTTAGCGGGGGGTTCTACAATGAGCAGTTCTTC. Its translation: CASTVSGGFYNEQFF.